These T cell receptor beta chains were read from a single sample in a study of monozygotic twins with cystic fibrosis. Measured with immunoSEQ multiplex PCR; TCRdb has only the in-frame clones, and not every one. The profile shows about 32,000 clones, about 92% of them singletons. Material for sequencing was blood. These receptors were collected from a girl aged 2-10 years with cystic fibrosis. The CDR3 runs from the conserved cysteine through the conserved F or W. Fields, in order: V gene, J gene, D gene, CDR3 protein, CDR3 DNA. The D gene is left open where the match is weak.

v_gene: TRBV30; j_gene: TRBJ1-1; d_gene: NA; CDR3aa: CAWTTGMQNTEAFF; CDR3nt: TGTGCCTGGACTACCGGGATGCAGAACACTGAAGCTTTCTTT
v_gene: TRBV12-5; j_gene: TRBJ2-4; d_gene: TRBD2; CDR3aa: CASGGLGYIQYF; CDR3nt: TGTGCTAGCGGGGGGTTGGGATACATTCAGTACTTC
v_gene: TRBV21-1; j_gene: TRBJ1-5; d_gene: NA; CDR3aa: CASSTVQGNQPQHF; CDR3nt: TGTGCCAGCAGCACGGTACAGGGCAATCAGCCCCAGCATTTT
v_gene: TRBV2; j_gene: TRBJ2-7; d_gene: NA; CDR3aa: CASSVGAAYEQYF; CDR3nt: TGTGCCAGCAGTGTAGGGGCGGCCTACGAGCAGTACTTC
v_gene: TRBV9; j_gene: TRBJ2-2; d_gene: NA; CDR3aa: CASRGQAGGGELFF; CDR3nt: TGTGCCAGCAGGGGCCAGGCCGGGGGCGGGGAGCTGTTTTTT
v_gene: TRBV7-4; j_gene: TRBJ2-7; d_gene: NA; CDR3aa: CASSLVPNASYEQYF; CDR3nt: TGTGCCAGCAGCTTAGTCCCAAACGCTTCCTACGAGCAGTACTTC
v_gene: TRBV15; j_gene: TRBJ2-2; d_gene: TRBD1; CDR3aa: CATSRALGTVNTGELFF; CDR3nt: TGTGCCACCAGCAGAGCTCTGGGGACAGTAAACACCGGGGAGCTGTTTTTT
v_gene: TRBV4-1; j_gene: TRBJ1-5; d_gene: NA; CDR3aa: CASSQGGAGGQPQHF; CDR3nt: TGCGCCAGCAGCCAAGGAGGGGCGGGCGGTCAGCCCCAGCATTTT
v_gene: TRBV11-2; j_gene: TRBJ1-2; d_gene: NA; CDR3aa: CASSLVAGGPNYGYTF; CDR3nt: TGTGCCAGCAGCTTAGTAGCCGGGGGGCCAAACTATGGCTACACCTTC
v_gene: TRBV5-1; j_gene: TRBJ1-5; d_gene: TRBD1; CDR3aa: CASSLGTGGNQPQHF; CDR3nt: TGCGCCAGCAGCTTGGGGACAGGGGGGAATCAGCCCCAGCATTTT